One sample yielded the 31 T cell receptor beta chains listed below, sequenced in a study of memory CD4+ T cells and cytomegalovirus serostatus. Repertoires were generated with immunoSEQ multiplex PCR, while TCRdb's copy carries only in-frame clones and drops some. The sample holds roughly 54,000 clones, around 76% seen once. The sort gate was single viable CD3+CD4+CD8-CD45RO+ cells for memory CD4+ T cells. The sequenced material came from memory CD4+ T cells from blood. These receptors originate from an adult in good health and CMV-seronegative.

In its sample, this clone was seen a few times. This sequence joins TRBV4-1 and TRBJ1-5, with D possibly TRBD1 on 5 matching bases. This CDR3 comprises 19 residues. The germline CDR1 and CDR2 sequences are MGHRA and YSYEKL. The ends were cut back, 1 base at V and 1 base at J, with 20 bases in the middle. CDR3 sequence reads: CASSQAPEAGRRSNQPQHF. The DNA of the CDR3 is TGCGCCAGCAGCCAAGCCCCTGAGGCAGGGCGGCGAAGCAATCAGCCCCAGCATTTT.

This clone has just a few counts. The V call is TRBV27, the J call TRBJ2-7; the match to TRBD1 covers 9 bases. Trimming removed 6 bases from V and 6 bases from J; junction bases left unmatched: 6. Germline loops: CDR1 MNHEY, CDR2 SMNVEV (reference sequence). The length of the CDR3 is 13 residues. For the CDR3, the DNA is TGTGCCAGCAGGAACACAGGGGGCTCCGAGCAGTACTTC. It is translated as CASRNTGGSEQYF.

CDR3 in amino acids: CATSRDYSRNAHEQYF. The CDR3 region has the DNA TGTGCCACCAGCAGAGATTACTCCCGGAATGCCCACGAGCAGTACTTC. This rearrangement joins TRBV15 to TRBJ2-7; D call uncertain. The germline V gene encodes CDR1 LNHNV and CDR2 YYDKDF (reference sequence). Trimming stripped 0 bases from V and 5 bases from J, with 17 bases between. The CDR3 covers 16 residues.

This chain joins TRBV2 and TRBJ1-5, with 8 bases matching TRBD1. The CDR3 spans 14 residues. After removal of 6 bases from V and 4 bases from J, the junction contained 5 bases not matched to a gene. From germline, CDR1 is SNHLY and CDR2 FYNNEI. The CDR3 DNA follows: TGTGCCAGCAGGGCGGGACAGGATAATCAGCCCCAGCATTTT. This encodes CASRAGQDNQPQHF. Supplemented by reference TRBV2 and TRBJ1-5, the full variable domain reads EPEVTQTPSHQVTQMGQEVILRCVPISNHLYFYWYRQILGQKVEFLVSFYNNEISEKSEIFDDQFSVERPDGSNFTLKIRSTKLEDSAMYFCASRAGQDNQPQHFGDGTRLSIL.

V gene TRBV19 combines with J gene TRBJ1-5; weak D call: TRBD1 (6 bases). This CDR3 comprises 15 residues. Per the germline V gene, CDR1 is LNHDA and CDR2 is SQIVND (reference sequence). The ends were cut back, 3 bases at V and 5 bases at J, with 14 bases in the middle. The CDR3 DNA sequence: TGTGCCAGTAGTATGATGCAGGGGACGCATCAGCCCCAGCATTTT. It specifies CASSMMQGTHQPQHF.

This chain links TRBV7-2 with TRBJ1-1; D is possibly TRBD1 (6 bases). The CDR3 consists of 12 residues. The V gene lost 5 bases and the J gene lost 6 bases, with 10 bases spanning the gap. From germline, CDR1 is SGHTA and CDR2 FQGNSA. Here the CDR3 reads CASSRGQPEAFF. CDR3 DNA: TGTGCCAGCAGCCGGGGACAACCTGAAGCTTTCTTT.

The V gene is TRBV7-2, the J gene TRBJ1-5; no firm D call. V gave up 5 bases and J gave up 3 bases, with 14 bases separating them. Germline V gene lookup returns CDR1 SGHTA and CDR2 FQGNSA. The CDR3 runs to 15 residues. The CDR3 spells CASSPEVGFNQPQHF. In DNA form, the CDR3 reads TGTGCCAGCAGCCCCGAGGTGGGCTTCAATCAGCCCCAGCATTTT.

CDR3 sequence: CASSHNLASTDTQYF. The DNA for the CDR3 is TGCGCCAGCAGCCACAACCTAGCGAGCACAGATACGCAGTATTTT. The J gene is TRBJ2-3, the V gene TRBV4-3, with a possible D match to TRBD2 (6 bases). Germline V gene data show CDR1 as LGHNA and CDR2 as YSLEER. The CDR3 extends over 15 amino acids. V was trimmed by 3 bases and J by 0 bases, leaving 10 bases between them.

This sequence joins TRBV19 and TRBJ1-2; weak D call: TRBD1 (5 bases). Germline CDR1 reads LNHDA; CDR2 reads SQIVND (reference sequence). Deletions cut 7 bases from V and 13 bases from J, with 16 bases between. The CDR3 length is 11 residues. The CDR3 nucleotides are TGTGCCAGTACCTCGGGACGCCACGGCACCTTC. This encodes CASTSGRHGTF.

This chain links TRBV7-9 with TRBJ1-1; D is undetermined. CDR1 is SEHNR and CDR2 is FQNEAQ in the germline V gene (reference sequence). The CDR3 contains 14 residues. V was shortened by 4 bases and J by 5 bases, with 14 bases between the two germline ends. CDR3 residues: CASSWEGGVTEAFF. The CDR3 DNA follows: TGTGCCAGCAGCTGGGAGGGTGGGGTGACTGAAGCTTTCTTT.

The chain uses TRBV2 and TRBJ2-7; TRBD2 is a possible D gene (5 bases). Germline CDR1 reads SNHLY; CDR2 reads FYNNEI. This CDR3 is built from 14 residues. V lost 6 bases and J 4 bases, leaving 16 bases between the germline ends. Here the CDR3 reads CASRKSWAGYEQYF. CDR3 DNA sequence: TGTGCCAGCAGGAAGTCCTGGGCGGGTTACGAGCAGTACTTC.

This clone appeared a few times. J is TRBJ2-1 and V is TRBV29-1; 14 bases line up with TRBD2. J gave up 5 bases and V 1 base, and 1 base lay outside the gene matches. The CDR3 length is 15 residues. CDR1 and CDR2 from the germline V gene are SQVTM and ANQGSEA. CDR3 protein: CSVEGTSGRNNEQFF. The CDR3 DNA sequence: TGCAGCGTTGAAGGGACTAGCGGGAGGAACAATGAGCAGTTCTTC.

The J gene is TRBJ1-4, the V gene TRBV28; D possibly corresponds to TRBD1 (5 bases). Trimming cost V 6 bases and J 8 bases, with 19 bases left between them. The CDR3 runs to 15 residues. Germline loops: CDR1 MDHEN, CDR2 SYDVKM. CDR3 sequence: CASSLWGGVGEKLFF. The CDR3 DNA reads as TGTGCCAGCAGCCTCTGGGGGGGGGTAGGCGAAAAACTGTTTTTT. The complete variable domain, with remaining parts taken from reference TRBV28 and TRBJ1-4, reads DVKVTQSSRYLVKRTGEKVFLECVQDMDHENMFWYRQDPGLGLRLIYFSYDVKMKEKGDIPEGYSVSREKKERFSLILESASTNQTSMYLCASSLWGGVGEKLFFGSGTQLSVL.

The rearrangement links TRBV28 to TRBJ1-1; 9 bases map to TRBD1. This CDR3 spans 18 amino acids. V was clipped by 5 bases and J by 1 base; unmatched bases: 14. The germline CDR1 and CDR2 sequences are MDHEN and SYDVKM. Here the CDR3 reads CASSRRTGTGSGNTEAFF. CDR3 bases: TGTGCCAGCAGTCGAAGGACCGGGACAGGGTCTGGGAACACTGAAGCTTTCTTT.

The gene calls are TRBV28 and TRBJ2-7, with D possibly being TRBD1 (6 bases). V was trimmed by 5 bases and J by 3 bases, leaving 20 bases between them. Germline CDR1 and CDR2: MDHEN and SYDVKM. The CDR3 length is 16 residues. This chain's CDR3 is CASSLYFPGHHYEQYF. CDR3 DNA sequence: TGTGCCAGCAGTCTTTATTTCCCGGGACACCACTACGAGCAGTACTTC. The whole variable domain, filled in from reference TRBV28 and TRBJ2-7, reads DVKVTQSSRYLVKRTGEKVFLECVQDMDHENMFWYRQDPGLGLRLIYFSYDVKMKEKGDIPEGYSVSREKKERFSLILESASTNQTSMYLCASSLYFPGHHYEQYFGPGTRLTVT.

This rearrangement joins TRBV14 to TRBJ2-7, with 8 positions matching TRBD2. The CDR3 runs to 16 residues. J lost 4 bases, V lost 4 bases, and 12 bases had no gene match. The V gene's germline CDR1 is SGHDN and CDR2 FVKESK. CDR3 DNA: TGTGCCAGCAGCCGAAATCCGGGACTAGTTCTATACGAGCAGTACTTC. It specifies CASSRNPGLVLYEQYF.

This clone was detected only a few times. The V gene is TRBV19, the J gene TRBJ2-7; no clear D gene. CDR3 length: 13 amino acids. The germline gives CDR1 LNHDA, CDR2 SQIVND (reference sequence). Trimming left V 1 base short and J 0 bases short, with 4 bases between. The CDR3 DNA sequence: TGTGCCAGTAGTATAGGCCGCTCCTACGAGCAGTACTTC. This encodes CASSIGRSYEQYF.

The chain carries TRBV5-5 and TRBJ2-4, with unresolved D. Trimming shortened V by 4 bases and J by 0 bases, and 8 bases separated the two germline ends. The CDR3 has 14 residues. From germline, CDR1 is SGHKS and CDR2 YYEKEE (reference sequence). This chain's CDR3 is CASSIELAKNIQYF. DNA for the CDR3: TGTGCCAGCAGCATAGAGCTAGCCAAAAACATTCAGTACTTC.

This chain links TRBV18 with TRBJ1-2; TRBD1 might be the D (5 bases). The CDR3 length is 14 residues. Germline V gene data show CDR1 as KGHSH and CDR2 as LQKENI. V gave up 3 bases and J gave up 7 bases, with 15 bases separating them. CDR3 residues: CASSPGTNMGGYTF. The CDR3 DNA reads TGTGCCAGCTCACCGGGGACCAACATGGGTGGCTACACCTTC.

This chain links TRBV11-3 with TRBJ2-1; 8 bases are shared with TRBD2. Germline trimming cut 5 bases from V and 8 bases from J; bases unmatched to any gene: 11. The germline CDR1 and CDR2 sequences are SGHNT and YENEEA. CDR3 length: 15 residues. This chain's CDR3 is CASSATSGRFDEQFF. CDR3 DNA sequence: TGTGCCAGCAGCGCTACTAGCGGACGTTTCGATGAGCAGTTCTTC.

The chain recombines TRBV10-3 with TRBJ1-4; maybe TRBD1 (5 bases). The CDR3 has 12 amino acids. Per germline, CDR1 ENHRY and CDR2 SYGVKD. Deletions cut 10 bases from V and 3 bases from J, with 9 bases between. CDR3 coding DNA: TGTGCCACACGGGGGGCTAATGAAAAACTGTTTTTT. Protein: CATRGANEKLFF.

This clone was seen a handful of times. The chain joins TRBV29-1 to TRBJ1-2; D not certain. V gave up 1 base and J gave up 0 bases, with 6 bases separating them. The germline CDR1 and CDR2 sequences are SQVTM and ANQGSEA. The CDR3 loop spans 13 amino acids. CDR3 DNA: TGCAGCGTTGAAGTGCCCCCTAACTATGGCTACACCTTC. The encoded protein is CSVEVPPNYGYTF.

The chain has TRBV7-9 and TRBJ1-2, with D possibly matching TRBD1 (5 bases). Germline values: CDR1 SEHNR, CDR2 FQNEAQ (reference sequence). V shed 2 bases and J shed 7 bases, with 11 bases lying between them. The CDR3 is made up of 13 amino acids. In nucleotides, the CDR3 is TGTGCCAGCAGCTTAATACAGGCTGGTGGCTACACCTTC. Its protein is CASSLIQAGGYTF.

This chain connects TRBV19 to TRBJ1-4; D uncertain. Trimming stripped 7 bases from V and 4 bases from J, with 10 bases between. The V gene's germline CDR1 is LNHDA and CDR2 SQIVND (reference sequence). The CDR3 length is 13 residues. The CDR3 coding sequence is TGTGCCAGTAAATTGCGGCTTAATGAAAAACTGTTTTTT. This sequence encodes CASKLRLNEKLFF.

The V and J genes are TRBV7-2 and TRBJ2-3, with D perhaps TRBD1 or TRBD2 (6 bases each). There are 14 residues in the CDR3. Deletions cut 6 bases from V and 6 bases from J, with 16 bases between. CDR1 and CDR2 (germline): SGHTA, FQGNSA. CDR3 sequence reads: CASRVGGDADTQYF. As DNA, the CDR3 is TGTGCCAGCAGGGTGGGGGGCGACGCTGATACGCAGTATTTT.

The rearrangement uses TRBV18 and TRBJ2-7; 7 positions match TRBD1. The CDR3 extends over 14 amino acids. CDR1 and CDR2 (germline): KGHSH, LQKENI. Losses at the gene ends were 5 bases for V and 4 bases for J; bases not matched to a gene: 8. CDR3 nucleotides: TGTGCCAGCTCATTACGACAGGGAATTTACGAGCAGTACTTC. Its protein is CASSLRQGIYEQYF. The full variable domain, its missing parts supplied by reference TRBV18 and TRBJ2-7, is NAGVMQNPRHLVRRRGQEARLRCSPMKGHSHVYWYRQLPEEGLKFMVYLQKENIIDESGMPKERFSAEFPKEGPSILRIQQVVRGDSAAYFCASSLRQGIYEQYFGPGTRLTVT.

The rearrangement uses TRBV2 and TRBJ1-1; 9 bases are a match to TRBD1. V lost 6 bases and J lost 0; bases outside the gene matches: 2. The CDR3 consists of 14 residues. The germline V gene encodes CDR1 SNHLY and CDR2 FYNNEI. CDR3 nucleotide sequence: TGTGCCAGCAGCAGGACAGGGGTGAACACTGAAGCTTTCTTT. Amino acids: CASSRTGVNTEAFF.

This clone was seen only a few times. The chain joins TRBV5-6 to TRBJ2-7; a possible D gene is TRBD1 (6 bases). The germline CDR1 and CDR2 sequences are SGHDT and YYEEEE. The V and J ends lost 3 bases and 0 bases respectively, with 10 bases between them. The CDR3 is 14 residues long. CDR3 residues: CASSWWTASYEQYF. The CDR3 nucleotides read TGTGCCAGCAGCTGGTGGACAGCCTCCTACGAGCAGTACTTC.

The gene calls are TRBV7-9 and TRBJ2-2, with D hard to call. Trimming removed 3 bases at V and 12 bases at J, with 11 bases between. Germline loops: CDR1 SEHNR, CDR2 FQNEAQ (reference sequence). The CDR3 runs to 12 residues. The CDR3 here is CASSFLAVQLFF. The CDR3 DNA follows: TGTGCCAGCAGCTTTCTGGCAGTCCAGCTGTTTTTT.

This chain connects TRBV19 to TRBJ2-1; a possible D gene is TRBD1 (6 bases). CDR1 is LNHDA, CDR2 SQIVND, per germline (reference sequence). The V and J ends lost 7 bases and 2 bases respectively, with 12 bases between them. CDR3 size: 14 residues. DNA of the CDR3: TGTGCCAGTACTGACAGGCAACCCTACAATGAGCAGTTCTTC. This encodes CASTDRQPYNEQFF. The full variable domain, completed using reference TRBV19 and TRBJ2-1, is DGGITQSPKYLFRKEGQNVTLSCEQNLNHDAMYWYRQDPGQGLRLIYYSQIVNDFQKGDIAEGYSVSREKKESFPLTVTSAQKNPTAFYLCASTDRQPYNEQFFGPGTRLTVL.

DNA for the CDR3: TGTGCCAGCAGTTGGGCGACAGGGGGGGACGAAAAACTGTTTTTT. It is translated as CASSWATGGDEKLFF. The J gene is TRBJ1-4, the V gene TRBV6-6, with 9 nucleotides matching TRBD1. The junction had 8 bases not matched to a gene; V was cut back by 4 bases and J by 8 bases. Germline CDR1 and CDR2: MNHNY and SVGAGI (reference sequence). This CDR3 has 15 residues.